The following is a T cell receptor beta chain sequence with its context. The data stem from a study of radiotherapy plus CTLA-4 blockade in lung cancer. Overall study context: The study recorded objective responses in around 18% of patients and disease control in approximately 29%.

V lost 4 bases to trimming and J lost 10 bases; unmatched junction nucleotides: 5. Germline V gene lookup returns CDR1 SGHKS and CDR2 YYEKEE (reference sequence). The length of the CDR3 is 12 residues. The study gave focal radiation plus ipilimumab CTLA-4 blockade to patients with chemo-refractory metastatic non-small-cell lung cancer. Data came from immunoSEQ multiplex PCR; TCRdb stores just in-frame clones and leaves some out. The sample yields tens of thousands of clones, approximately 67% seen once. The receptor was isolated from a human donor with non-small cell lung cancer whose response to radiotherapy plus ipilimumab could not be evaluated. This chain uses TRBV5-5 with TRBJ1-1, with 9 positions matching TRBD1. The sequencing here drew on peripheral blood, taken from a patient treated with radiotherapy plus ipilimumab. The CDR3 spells CASSGGQGGAFF. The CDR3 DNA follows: TGTGCCAGCAGCGGGGGACAGGGCGGAGCTTTCTTT.